The clone carrying this TCR beta chain was picked up many times. Its cognate antigen is unknown. After removal of 5 bases from V and 5 bases from J, the junction contained 7 bases not matched to a gene. The germline CDR1 and CDR2 sequences are MDHEN and SYDVKM. This CDR3 contains 15 residues. The sample is drawn from a study of response to subunit inactivated influenza vaccine. Study-wide findings and caveats: Authors proposed each seasonal influenza vaccination draws in few new T cells.

A single record per CDR3 protein comes from TCRdb applying MiXCR to the RT-PCR reads. The table includes roughly 760,000 distinct CDR3 sequences, 21% detected once. The sequence was obtained from a man aged 50-59 years who received an inactivated influenza vaccine. Specimen: PBMCs from blood, collected 5 days after vaccination. The gene calls are TRBV28 and TRBJ2-2; TRBD1 aligns across 8 bases. As DNA, the CDR3 is TGTGCCAGCAGTGCGGACAGGGCGGGAACCGGGGAGCTGTTTTTT. This translates into CASSADRAGTGELFF. Supplemented by reference TRBV28 and TRBJ2-2, the full variable domain reads DVKVTQSSRYLVKRTGEKVFLECVQDMDHENMFWYRQDPGLGLRLIYFSYDVKMKEKGDIPEGYSVSREKKERFSLILESASTNQTSMYLCASSADRAGTGELFFGEGSRLTVL.